These T cell receptor beta chains were read from a single sample in a study of T cells in Graves' hyperthyroidism and ophthalmopathy. TCRdb re-called the multiplex PCR reads through MiXCR, storing one row per CDR3 protein. The repertoire consists of about 420,000 distinct CDR3 sequences, with roughly 14% occurring once and the leading ten covering approximately 7.5%. What was sequenced was blood. The receptors originated from a woman under 30 with Graves' hyperthyroidism. The CDR3 runs from the conserved cysteine through the conserved F or W.

TRBV25-1 | 14 | CASSVWASGNEQFF
TRBV30 | 11 | CAWHGMGEQYF
TRBV6-2/TRBV6-3 | 15 | CASSDEAGAADTQYF
TRBV6-2/TRBV6-3 | 13 | CTSSTLNNSPLHF
TRBV4-1 | 15 | CASSRSRQLNTEAFF
TRBV6-5 | 18 | CASSYSVISGGHSYEQYF
TRBV10-3 | 15 | CAISEVGGGPQPQHF
TRBV2 | 12 | CASSEDGGGQFF
TRBV5-1 | 17 | CASSLRGQGALNYGYTF
TRBV30 | 11 | CAWTRFTEAFF
TRBV6-5 | 15 | CATSWQGPSNYGYTF
TRBV19 | 15 | CASSYPVDGLPEAFF
TRBV12-3/TRBV12-4 | 15 | CASSLRGSYNSPLHF
TRBV20-1 | 12 | CSAGTAGNTIYF
TRBV5-1 | 14 | CASKLQGENTEAFF
TRBV29-1 | 13 | CSVQEASGDTQYF
TRBV28 | 15 | CASSLQGLGSDGYTF
TRBV19 | 14 | CASSISGPNYGYTF
TRBV3-1 | 15 | CASSPRAGSSYEQYF
TRBV20-1 | 14 | CSARDTALFETQYF
TRBV19 | 13 | CASSPGLAGIQYF
TRBV19 | 15 | CASSNTGGARDGYTF
TRBV7-2 | 13 | CASSSQGAQPQHF
TRBV12-5 | 15 | CASGPTGFFQETQYF
TRBV6-1 | 12 | CASTQGDQGYTF
TRBV20-1 | 17 | CSAPGGGTTNSNQPQHF
TRBV7-3 | 13 | CASSLTVLETQYF
TRBV27 | 16 | CASSLSGLAGYNEQFF
TRBV5-1 | 12 | CASRSPGGEQYF
TRBV28 | 16 | CASTQGGTGAADTQYF
TRBV20-1 | 15 | CSARDGPSGTDTQYF
TRBV15 | 14 | CATSSGFTDSPLHF
TRBV20-1 | 13 | CSARAGTGVEQYF
TRBV10-2 | 14 | CASSEAGQVYGYTF
TRBV14 | 16 | CASSHLQGVRTYEQYF
TRBV7-9 | 14 | CASSSGQADGELFF
TRBV6-2/TRBV6-3 | 15 | CASSPLWRETDTQYF
TRBV27 | 16 | CASEDKGISGNTEAFF
TRBV10-3 | 16 | CAISEWTGGANYGYTF
TRBV7-2 | 14 | CASSINTGRQTQYF
TRBV7-9 | 9 | CAGDDEQFF
TRBV5-1 | 15 | CASSLARAHTDTQYF
TRBV25-1 | 14 | CASSEWGLKETQYF
TRBV6-5 | 16 | CASSYSSSGGRETQYF
TRBV28 | 11 | CASSKYNEQFF
TRBV6-5 | 16 | CASSYGQPFSGNTIYF
TRBV20-1 | 15 | CSARGGGPNTGELFF
TRBV7-3 | 16 | CASSLATSGRADTQYF
TRBV6-1 | 15 | CASSPRPGGTGELFF
TRBV7-3 | 17 | CASSRSRWQENTGELFF
TRBV3-1 | 15 | CGGSRGTAGGGKLFF
TRBV5-5 | 16 | CASSLGPSRNTGELFF
TRBV4-2 | 14 | CASSQQGGNTEAFF
TRBV18 | 13 | CASSPSANTEAFF
TRBV18 | 16 | CASSPALAGDTDTQYF